This T cell receptor (beta chain) was sequenced in a study of patients and donors after allogeneic stem cell transplantation. CDR3 length equals 14 residues. Trimming shortened V by 0 bases and J by 0 bases, and 3 bases separated the two germline ends. TCRdb re-analysed the RT-PCR reads in MiXCR, keeping a single row per CDR3 protein. The sample records 900,000 to 1,000,000 distinct CDR3 sequences, 15% to 20% being singletons. The chain recombines TRBV12-3 or TRBV12-4 with TRBJ1-5, with D hard to call. Sequencing used blood, either unsorted or a sorted T cell fraction (not recorded which). The receptor was isolated from a human donor who was either an allogeneic HSCT recipient or a stem cell or donor lymphocyte infusion donor (not recorded which). It is not recorded whose cells these are; they may come from a transplant donor. The DNA for the CDR3 is TGTGCCAGCAGTTTAGCACGTAGCAATCAGCCCCAGCATTTT. This gives the protein CASSLARSNQPQHF.